Shown below are 31 T cell receptor beta chains from a single sample sequenced in a study of cytomegalovirus exposure and HLA in healthy donors. 60 Vbeta and 13 Jbeta primers were used in PCR. TCRdb's table, derived via immunoSEQ multiplex PCR, lists solely in-frame clones and lacks some. This repertoire shows 60,000 to 90,000 clones, about 70% found once; its top ten account for 7.6%. The sequencing sample was made of PBMCs. These receptors were taken from a man aged 35 to 55 in good health and CMV-seropositive.

This chain links TRBV28 with TRBJ2-2, with 7 bases aligning to TRBD1. Germline V gene lookup returns CDR1 MDHEN and CDR2 SYDVKM. V shed 10 bases and J 1 base; nucleotides not matched to a gene: 9. CDR3 size: 15 residues. This CDR3 is CAIRRRQGNTGELFF. CDR3 nucleotides: TGTGCCATCCGTCGGCGACAGGGGAACACCGGGGAGCTGTTTTTT.

The CDR3 sequence: CSVELQLNTEAFF. The DNA for the CDR3 is TGCAGCGTTGAACTGCAGTTGAACACTGAAGCTTTCTTT. The rearrangement uses TRBV29-1 and TRBJ1-1, with no clear D. Trimming removed 2 bases at V and 0 bases at J, with 7 bases between. Germline values: CDR1 SQVTM, CDR2 ANQGSEA. The CDR3 is 13 amino acids.

This clone was seen more than once but under ten times. V is TRBV28 and J is TRBJ2-3; D not certain. Germline CDR1 reads MDHEN; CDR2 reads SYDVKM. Trimming left V 2 bases short and J 2 bases short, with 8 bases between. This CDR3 region has 14 residues. The CDR3 nucleotides read TGTGCCAGCAGTTTAGCGGCCCTCACAGATACGCAGTATTTT. Protein sequence: CASSLAALTDTQYF.

The chain is built from TRBV4-2 and TRBJ1-1; D gene unclear. V gave up 4 bases and J gave up 7 bases, with 10 bases separating them. Germline V lookup: CDR1 LGHNA, CDR2 YNFKEQ. This CDR3 contains 12 residues. This CDR3 is CASSPRRGEAFF. CDR3 coding DNA: TGTGCCAGCAGCCCCCGCCGGGGTGAAGCTTTCTTT.

A single count supports this clone. The chain uses TRBV6-5 and TRBJ1-2; 7 nucleotides agree with TRBD1. From germline, CDR1 is MNHEY and CDR2 SVGAGI. The CDR3 extends over 15 amino acids. The J segment lost 4 bases and the V segment lost 5 bases, leaving 10 bases of the junction unmatched. The CDR3 is CASSQGLQGSYGYTF. CDR3 DNA: TGTGCCAGCAGTCAAGGATTACAGGGGAGCTATGGCTACACCTTC.

The CDR3 reads CASSQPGGLYEQYF. The CDR3 bases are TGCGCCAGCAGCCAACCAGGAGGCCTCTACGAGCAGTACTTC. This chain uses TRBV4-1 with TRBJ2-7; D possibly corresponds to TRBD2 (5 bases). V was shortened by 2 bases and J by 3 bases, with 11 bases between the two germline ends. Germline CDR1 is MGHRA and CDR2 is YSYEKL. The CDR3 extends over 14 amino acids.

The chain recombines TRBV4-1 with TRBJ1-1, with D possibly TRBD1 on 5 matching bases. V was clipped by 0 bases and J by 0 bases, with 17 bases between them. In germline, CDR1 is MGHRA, CDR2 YSYEKL. CDR3 length: 18 amino acids. The CDR3 sequence is CASSQDRGTLGLNTEAFF. CDR3 sequence (DNA): TGCGCCAGCAGCCAAGATAGGGGAACATTGGGGCTGAACACTGAAGCTTTCTTT.

The chain is built from TRBV18 and TRBJ2-2, with no clear D. From germline, CDR1 is KGHSH and CDR2 LQKENI. The CDR3 loop spans 15 amino acids. V dropped 4 bases and J dropped 6 bases, with 15 bases sitting between them. The CDR3 bases are TGTGCCAGCTCACATCCCCAGATTCGTCCCGGGGAGCTGTTTTTT. It yields the protein CASSHPQIRPGELFF. Full variable domain (missing parts from reference TRBV18 and TRBJ2-2): NAGVMQNPRHLVRRRGQEARLRCSPMKGHSHVYWYRQLPEEGLKFMVYLQKENIIDESGMPKERFSAEFPKEGPSILRIQQVVRGDSAAYFCASSHPQIRPGELFFGEGSRLTVL.

This chain connects TRBV11-2 to TRBJ2-2; D not certain. Germline V lookup: CDR1 SGHAT, CDR2 FQNNGV. The CDR3 has 13 amino acids. Trimming removed 4 bases from V and 0 bases from J, with 3 bases in between. The CDR3 nucleotides are TGTGCCAGCAGCTCAGCGAACACCGGGGAGCTGTTTTTT. Translation gives CASSSANTGELFF.

The V and J genes are TRBV4-2 and TRBJ2-3, with D hard to call. The V and J ends lost 0 bases and 0 bases respectively, with 13 bases between them. CDR1 is LGHNA and CDR2 is YNFKEQ in the germline V gene. This CDR3 contains 17 residues. CDR3 loop: CASSQDRNRASTDTQYF. CDR3 DNA sequence: TGTGCCAGCAGCCAAGATCGAAATAGAGCTAGCACAGATACGCAGTATTTT.

The rearrangement joins TRBV28 to TRBJ1-2; TRBD1 agrees at 8 bases. The CDR3 sequence is 15 residues long. Germline CDR1 MDHEN, CDR2 SYDVKM. V lost 5 bases to trimming and J lost 8 bases; unmatched junction nucleotides: 13. CDR3 bases: TGTGCCAGCAGTCCGATACCTGGACAGGGTCGGGGCTACACCTTC. It translates to CASSPIPGQGRGYTF.

The chain links TRBV19 to TRBJ2-7; D remains unclear. CDR3 length: 16 amino acids. V was pared by 8 bases and J by 2 bases, with 22 bases between. Germline assignment: CDR1 LNHDA and CDR2 SQIVND (reference sequence). CDR3 loop: CASLQGWARKTYEQYF. The CDR3 nucleotides read TGTGCCAGTCTCCAAGGTTGGGCGAGAAAGACCTACGAGCAGTACTTC.

The CDR3 DNA sequence: TGCGCCAGCAGCTTGGATGGGACAGTGACACCGATGAACACTGAAGCTTTCTTT. It is translated as CASSLDGTVTPMNTEAFF. The V gene is TRBV5-1, the J gene TRBJ1-1; 7 bases line up with TRBD1. Per the germline V gene, CDR1 is SGHRS and CDR2 is YFSETQ. The CDR3 is 18 amino acids. V lost 0 bases, J lost 0 bases, and 11 bases stayed unmatched.

The rearrangement links TRBV5-4 to TRBJ2-3; maybe TRBD1 (6 bases). This CDR3 contains 17 residues. The germline V gene has CDR1 SGHNT and CDR2 YYREEE (reference sequence). Trimming removed 4 bases from V and 1 base from J, with 19 bases in between. CDR3 DNA sequence: TGTGCCAGCAGCCCTGACACAGGGAGTCATCGCACAGATACGCAGTATTTT. It is translated as CASSPDTGSHRTDTQYF.

CDR3 sequence: CAWGQGVGNTIYF. CDR3 in DNA: TGTGCCTGGGGACAGGGGGTTGGAAACACCATATATTTT. The chain joins TRBV30 to TRBJ1-3, with 10 nucleotides matching TRBD1. The CDR3 sequence is 13 residues long. The germline CDR1 and CDR2 sequences are GTSNPN and SVGIG (reference sequence). V was pared by 5 bases and J by 3 bases, with 1 base of the junction left unmatched.

V usage is TRBV30 and J usage is TRBJ1-2; TRBD1 might be the D (6 bases). Germline CDR1 is GTSNPN and CDR2 is SVGIG (reference sequence). The CDR3 length is 12 residues. V was cut by 0 bases and J by 6 bases, with 8 bases left in between. The chain's CDR3 is CAWSVSGDGYTF. DNA for the CDR3: TGTGCCTGGAGTGTTTCAGGGGATGGCTACACCTTC. Filled out from reference TRBV30 and TRBJ1-2, the complete variable domain reads SQTIHQWPATLVQPVGSPLSLECTVEGTSNPNLYWYRQAAGRGLQLLFYSVGIGQISSEVPQNLSASRPQDRQFILSSKKLLLSDSGFYLCAWSVSGDGYTFGSGTRLTVV.

V usage is TRBV15 and J usage is TRBJ2-7; 11 positions match TRBD2. CDR3 size: 15 residues. Germline V gene lookup returns CDR1 LNHNV and CDR2 YYDKDF (reference sequence). V lost 5 bases, J lost 4 bases, and 7 bases stayed unmatched. The CDR3 DNA is TGTGCCACCAGCGGGACTAGCGGTGGGTGGTACGAGCAGTACTTC. Protein product: CATSGTSGGWYEQYF.

The count of this clone is one. This chain uses TRBV11-1 with TRBJ2-2, with D possibly matching TRBD2 (5 bases). Trimming shortened V by 2 bases and J by 7 bases, and 11 bases separated the two germline ends. Germline assignment: CDR1 SGHAT and CDR2 FQDESV (reference sequence). The CDR3 is 14 amino acids. The CDR3 region is CASSLSPGIGELFF. The CDR3 DNA reads TGTGCCAGCAGCTTAAGTCCGGGGATCGGGGAGCTGTTTTTT.

The chain recombines TRBV7-2 with TRBJ1-1; D is uncertain. CDR3 length equals 14 residues. V was shortened by 7 bases and J by 2 bases, with 14 bases between the two germline ends. Germline lookup yields CDR1 SGHTA and CDR2 FQGNSA. CDR3 residues: CASTASEANTEAFF. The CDR3 DNA sequence: TGTGCCAGCACCGCGTCTGAAGCAAACACTGAAGCTTTCTTT.

The chain combines TRBV30 with TRBJ1-2; 10 positions match TRBD1. In germline, CDR1 is GTSNPN, CDR2 SVGIG (reference sequence). With 4 bases clipped from V and 7 bases from J, the junction kept 6 bases outside the gene matches. This CDR3 is 13 amino acids long. The CDR3 sequence: CAWKGDRGGGYTF. As DNA, the CDR3 is TGTGCCTGGAAAGGGGACAGGGGTGGTGGCTACACCTTC.

The chain links TRBV2 to TRBJ2-5, with D tentatively TRBD1 (6 bases). Germline assignment: CDR1 SNHLY and CDR2 FYNNEI. With 6 bases removed from V and 4 bases from J, the gap between germline ends came to 15 bases. CDR3 length equals 14 residues. The CDR3 DNA follows: TGTGCCAGCAGGATACAGGGATACGGAGAGACCCAGTACTTC. Its protein is CASRIQGYGETQYF.

The gene calls are TRBV4-2 and TRBJ2-1; 7 nucleotides match TRBD2. CDR3 length: 14 residues. V dropped 6 bases and J dropped 6; count of bases not matched to a gene: 8. The germline CDR1 and CDR2 sequences are LGHNA and YNFKEQ. The CDR3 sequence is CASRNFREGNEQFF. For the CDR3, the DNA is TGTGCCAGCAGGAACTTCAGGGAGGGCAATGAGCAGTTCTTC.

This clone came up a few times. The chain joins TRBV10-3 to TRBJ1-4; 8 bases line up with TRBD1. CDR3 length equals 13 residues. Germline V gene sequence: CDR1 ENHRY, CDR2 SYGVKD. V shed 2 bases and J 12 bases; nucleotides not matched to a gene: 5. The CDR3, as DNA: TGTGCCATCAGTGAGCCGGCGACAGGGGAACTGTTTTTT. Its protein product is CAISEPATGELFF.

This clone was detected a few times. The chain joins TRBV5-1 to TRBJ1-2, with unresolved D. Looked up from germline, CDR1 is SGHRS and CDR2 is YFSETQ. Trimming shortened V by 4 bases and J by 8 bases, and 18 bases separated the two germline ends. The CDR3 is 14 residues long. CDR3 sequence: CASSQSQSGVGYTF. CDR3 in DNA: TGCGCCAGCAGCCAATCCCAGTCCGGGGTCGGCTACACCTTC.

The chain links TRBV9 to TRBJ2-5; perhaps TRBD2 as D (5 bases). This CDR3 is built from 16 residues. Trimming left V 0 bases short and J 1 base short, with 13 bases between. The germline CDR1 and CDR2 sequences are SGDLS and YYNGEE. CDR3 protein: CASSVAASRLQETQYF. The CDR3 nucleotides read TGTGCCAGCAGCGTAGCAGCTAGCAGACTCCAAGAGACCCAGTACTTC. Complete variable domain (other parts from reference TRBV9 and TRBJ2-5): DSGVTQTPKHLITATGQRVTLRCSPRSGDLSVYWYQQSLDQGLQFLIQYYNGEERAKGNILERFSAQQFPDLHSELNLSSLELGDSALYFCASSVAASRLQETQYFGPGTRLLVL.

The rearrangement joins TRBV6-4 to TRBJ1-2, with 7 positions matching TRBD1. The junction had 10 bases not matched to a gene; V was cut back by 3 bases and J by 6 bases. Germline V gene lookup returns CDR1 MRHNA and CDR2 SNTAGT. The CDR3 runs 15 residues. The CDR3 DNA sequence: TGTGCCAGCAGTGAATTCTGGGACAGTGGAGATGGCTACACCTTC. This gives the protein CASSEFWDSGDGYTF.

The chain joins TRBV2 to TRBJ1-5; 7 bases are a match to TRBD1. Trimming at V came to 4 bases and at J to 6 bases, leaving 6 bases not matched to a gene. The CDR3 totals 14 residues. Germline CDR1 and CDR2: SNHLY and FYNNEI. The CDR3 reads CASSGTGRSQPQHF. The CDR3 DNA is TGTGCCAGCAGTGGGACAGGCAGAAGTCAGCCCCAGCATTTT.

This clone showed up just a few times. The chain recombines TRBV7-8 with TRBJ1-4; D not resolved. CDR3 length equals 14 residues. CDR1 SGHVS and CDR2 FQNEAQ come from the germline V gene. Trimming left V 2 bases short and J 8 bases short, with 12 bases between. The CDR3 protein is CASSLTAAGEKLFF. The CDR3 coding sequence is TGTGCCAGCAGCTTAACGGCAGCGGGGGAAAAACTGTTTTTT.

The V gene is TRBV5-1, the J gene TRBJ1-4; D uncertain. V was shortened by 2 bases and J by 4 bases, with 12 bases between the two germline ends. Germline CDR1 is SGHRS and CDR2 is YFSETQ. The CDR3 loop spans 15 amino acids. In DNA form, the CDR3 reads TGCGCCAGCAGCTTAGAAGGTAGCGGTAATGAAAAACTGTTTTTT. It yields the protein CASSLEGSGNEKLFF.

With respect to this clone: The same CDR3 arises from other DNA sequences in this sample as well. J is TRBJ1-5 and V is TRBV6-1; 11 nucleotides agree with TRBD1. CDR3 length equals 15 residues. Germline V lookup: CDR1 MNHNS, CDR2 SASEGT. V dropped 6 bases and J dropped 2; count of bases not matched to a gene: 3. CDR3 DNA sequence: TGTGCCAGCAGCCCGGGACAGGGGGGCAATCAGCCCCAGCATTTT. Amino acid sequence: CASSPGQGGNQPQHF.

The chain recombines TRBV7-6 with TRBJ2-1; 13 bases line up with TRBD2. The V segment lost 5 bases and the J segment 0 bases; nucleotides outside the gene matches: 4. Germline CDR1 SGHVS, CDR2 FNYEAQ. This CDR3 spans 17 amino acids. The CDR3 loop is CASSKLAGGISYNEQFF. In DNA, the CDR3 is TGTGCCAGCAGCAAACTAGCGGGAGGGATCTCCTACAATGAGCAGTTCTTC.